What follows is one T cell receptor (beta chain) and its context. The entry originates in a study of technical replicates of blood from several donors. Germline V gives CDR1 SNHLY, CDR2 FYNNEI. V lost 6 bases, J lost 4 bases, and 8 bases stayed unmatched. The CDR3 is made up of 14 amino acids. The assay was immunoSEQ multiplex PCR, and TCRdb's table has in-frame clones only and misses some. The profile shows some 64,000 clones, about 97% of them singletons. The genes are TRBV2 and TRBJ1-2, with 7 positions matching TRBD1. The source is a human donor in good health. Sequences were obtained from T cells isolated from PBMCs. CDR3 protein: CASRDDRVGYGYTF. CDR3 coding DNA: TGTGCCAGCAGAGACGACAGGGTTGGCTATGGCTACACCTTC.